This entry lists 2 T cell receptor beta chains sequenced from one sample in a study of breast tumors, draining lymph nodes, adjacent tissues. TCRdb independently ran MiXCR on the multiplex PCR reads; one entry per CDR3 protein. Of around 300,000 distinct CDR3 sequences in the sample, 30% to 35% are singletons; the top ten hold approximately 1%. Samples came from axillary lymph nodes draining the breast cancer. Sequenced sample: axillary lymph node tissue. The receptor set was obtained from a female donor with breast cancer. Some clones in this sample may be carry-over from other donors' samples.

The chain carries TRBV6-5 and TRBJ2-4; D gene unclear. V lost 3 bases to trimming and J lost 4 bases, with 13 bases between them. This CDR3 is 15 amino acids long. The germline CDR1 and CDR2 sequences are MNHEY and SVGAGI. Here the CDR3 DNA reads TGTGCCAGCAGTTATGGTTCCGGGTGGAAAAACATTCAGTACTTC. Translating it yields CASSYGSGWKNIQYF.

The chain recombines TRBV29-1 with TRBJ1-1; D possibly corresponds to TRBD1 (5 bases). The CDR3 consists of 12 residues. The V gene lost 6 bases and the J gene lost 2 bases, with 10 bases spanning the gap. Germline V gene data show CDR1 as SQVTM and CDR2 as ANQGSEA. CDR3 DNA: TGCAGCGTGAGGGACGGAAACACTGAAGCTTTCTTT. Its protein is CSVRDGNTEAFF.